The subject of this entry is one TCR beta chain. At one of its ends the junction is not consistent with the germline gene, which may arise from a read error. CDR3 length equals 10 residues. The germline gives CDR1 MDHEN, CDR2 SYDVKM. This entry comes from a study of T cell changes during pregnancy in multiple sclerosis. Generated by immunoSEQ multiplex PCR, the TCRdb table keeps only in-frame clones and is missing some. The sample lists some 100,000 clones, around 92% occurring once. V is TRBV28 and J is TRBJ2-7; no clear D. The TCR originated in a female donor with multiple sclerosis, enrolled in a pregnancy study. The source was peripheral blood, collected in the second trimester of pregnancy. The chain's CDR3 is CASSRYDWFF. DNA of the CDR3: TGTGCCAGCAGCAGATACGACTGGTTCTTC.